The 14 T cell receptor beta chains in this list originate from one sample, sequenced in a study of graft-versus-host responses after intestinal transplantation. Graft material was processed, releasing intraepithelial and lamina propria lymphocytes. Assay: immunoSEQ multiplex PCR; the TCRdb copy retains only in-frame clones and omits some. This table holds some 13,000 clones, 74% found once. The starting material was ileum tissue, obtained 16 days after intestinal transplant. Source of these receptors: a human patient who received an intestinal transplant, so some T cells may come from the graft donor.

The rearrangement uses TRBV30 and TRBJ2-1; no clear D. Germline V CDR1 and CDR2: GTSNPN, SVGIG (reference sequence). This CDR3 comprises 12 residues. V lost 0 bases to trimming and J lost 6 bases, with 6 bases between them. The chain's CDR3 is CAWSVLINEQFF. Here the CDR3 DNA reads TGTGCCTGGAGTGTACTGATCAATGAGCAGTTCTTC.

This chain's CDR3 is CASSLFGVASFFPGELFF. In nucleotides, the CDR3 is TGCGCCAGCAGCTTGTTTGGCGTGGCTAGCTTTTTCCCCGGGGAGCTGTTTTTT. The chain links TRBV5-1 to TRBJ2-2; D is possibly TRBD2 (5 bases). V was pared by 1 base and J by 6 bases, with 22 bases between. CDR1 is SGHRS, CDR2 YFSETQ, per germline. This CDR3 is built from 18 residues. The full variable domain, rest sourced from reference TRBV5-1 and TRBJ2-2, is KAGVTQTPRYLIKTRGQQVTLSCSPISGHRSVSWYQQTPGQGLQFLFEYFSETQRNKGNFPGRFSGRQFSNSRSEMNVSTLELGDSALYLCASSLFGVASFFPGELFFGEGSRLTVL.

The chain uses TRBV6-1 and TRBJ2-4; 10 bases are a match to TRBD1. The CDR3 totals 14 residues. J gave up 3 bases and V 5 bases, and 1 base lay outside the gene matches. Germline V CDR1 and CDR2: MNHNS, SASEGT. CDR3 region: CASSWTGGKNIQYF. In DNA form, the CDR3 reads TGTGCCAGCAGTTGGACAGGGGGCAAAAACATTCAGTACTTC.

There are a few counts of this clone. The J gene is TRBJ1-5, the V gene TRBV6-5; D is uncertain. The V gene lost 8 bases and the J gene lost 1 base, with 9 bases spanning the gap. This CDR3 has 13 residues. Germline V CDR1 and CDR2: MNHEY, SVGAGI. CDR3 sequence reads: CASSPGSNQPQHF. CDR3 sequence (DNA): TGTGCCAGCTCCCCGGGGAGCAATCAGCCCCAGCATTTT.

This clone was seen a few times. The chain carries TRBV19 and TRBJ1-5; a weak D match, TRBD1 (6 bases). This CDR3 spans 14 amino acids. Germline CDR1 LNHDA, CDR2 SQIVND (reference sequence). V was clipped by 6 bases and J by 2 bases, with 11 bases between them. The CDR3 DNA reads as TGTGCCAGTAGACAGGGTTGGGGCAATCAGCCCCAGCATTTT. It encodes CASRQGWGNQPQHF.

The rearrangement joins TRBV5-1 to TRBJ1-2, with 7 bases fitting TRBD1. V shed 4 bases and J 5 bases; nucleotides not matched to a gene: 5. The CDR3 contains 13 residues. Germline V lookup: CDR1 SGHRS, CDR2 YFSETQ. Here the CDR3 DNA reads TGCGCCAGCAGCCCCGACAGGGCATATGGCTACACCTTC. This encodes CASSPDRAYGYTF.

This clone came up once. The chain combines TRBV4-1 with TRBJ2-1, with a weak D call TRBD2 (6 bases). The CDR3 runs 21 residues. Trimming took off 1 base at V and 0 bases at J, with 25 bases between the two ends. Germline V CDR1 and CDR2: MGHRA, YSYEKL. CDR3 coding DNA: TGCGCCAGCAGCCAAGGCGGAGGGGCGGTACCAAGTCCTAGCTCCTACAATGAGCAGTTCTTC. Amino acids: CASSQGGGAVPSPSSYNEQFF.

This clone was found a few times. The rearrangement joins TRBV6-5 to TRBJ1-2; no clear D gene. Trimming stripped 0 bases from V and 4 bases from J, with 12 bases between. Germline V gene lookup returns CDR1 MNHEY and CDR2 SVGAGI. The CDR3 extends over 15 amino acids. The CDR3 reads CASSYSGSILYGYTF. For the CDR3, the DNA is TGTGCCAGCAGTTACTCGGGCAGTATTCTCTATGGCTACACCTTC.

This clone was recorded only once. CDR3 sequence reads: CASSLATGGEQFF. The CDR3 bases are TGTGCCAGCAGTTTGGCTACGGGAGGCGAGCAGTTCTTC. This chain links TRBV27 with TRBJ2-1, with 7 bases fitting TRBD2. Trimming removed 3 bases from V and 10 bases from J; junction bases left unmatched: 6. The germline V gene has CDR1 MNHEY and CDR2 SMNVEV (reference sequence). This CDR3 has 13 residues.

The chain joins TRBV5-1 to TRBJ2-1; D is unresolved. The CDR3 loop spans 13 amino acids. The germline gives CDR1 SGHRS, CDR2 YFSETQ. Trimming took off 0 bases at V and 9 bases at J, with 10 bases between the two ends. The CDR3 here is CASSLGRPAEQFF. CDR3 nucleotides: TGCGCCAGCAGCTTGGGGCGGCCCGCTGAGCAGTTCTTC.

The gene calls are TRBV15 and TRBJ2-3; tentatively, D is TRBD2 (6 bases). V dropped 9 bases and J dropped 6 bases, with 16 bases sitting between them. Germline V CDR1 and CDR2: LNHNV, YYDKDF (reference sequence). CDR3 length: 13 amino acids. The CDR3 loop is CATGYVEGDTQYF. The CDR3 nucleotides read TGTGCCACGGGTTACGTGGAGGGCGATACGCAGTATTTT. Full variable domain (rest looked up from reference TRBV15 and TRBJ2-3): DAMVIQNPRYQVTQFGKPVTLSCSQTLNHNVMYWYQQKSSQAPKLLFHYYDKDFNNEADTPDNFQSRRPNTSFCFLDIRSPGLGDTAMYLCATGYVEGDTQYFGPGTRLTVL.

V usage is TRBV21-1 and J usage is TRBJ2-2; the tabulated D call, TRBD2, remains unverified against the DNA. TRBV21-1 is classified as a pseudogene. This CDR3 has 13 amino acids. The CDR3 DNA follows: TGTGCCAGCAGCAAAAAGCGTTCCGGGGAGCTGTTTTTT. Encoded protein: CASSKKRSGELFF.

The V call is TRBV6-1, the J call TRBJ1-2, with TRBD1 matching over 7 bases. This CDR3 contains 16 residues. The V segment lost 1 base and the J segment 4 bases; nucleotides outside the gene matches: 9. Germline assignment: CDR1 MNHNS and CDR2 SASEGT. DNA for the CDR3: TGTGCCAGCAGTGAAGACAGGGGCCTAGACGGCTATGGCTACACCTTC. Encoded protein: CASSEDRGLDGYGYTF.

The V call is TRBV6-1, the J call TRBJ1-5; perhaps TRBD1 as D (6 bases). CDR3 length equals 15 residues. The V gene's germline CDR1 is MNHNS and CDR2 SASEGT. Trimming removed 5 bases at V and 4 bases at J, with 15 bases between. In nucleotides, the CDR3 is TGTGCCAGCAGTATACTACAGGGTCGAAATCAGCCCCAGCATTTT. The encoded protein is CASSILQGRNQPQHF.